This passage covers 21 T cell receptor beta chains from one sample sequenced in a study of early T cells in non-severe SARS-CoV-2 infection. TCRdb processed the 5' RACE reads anew with MiXCR; each CDR3 protein has one entry. This table has under 60,000 distinct CDR3 sequences, around 9.3% appearing once. The sample consisted of whole blood. The receptor source for this set is an adult who was a healthcare worker with PCR-confirmed SARS-CoV-2 infection or an uninfected control (not recorded which).

Ten or more counts support this clonotype. The rearrangement joins TRBV12-3 or TRBV12-4 to TRBJ1-1; 8 bases are a match to TRBD1. The CDR3 runs 12 residues. The V gene end was trimmed by 3 bases and the J gene end by 8 bases; junction bases not matched to a gene: 2. The CDR3, as DNA: TGTGCCAGCAGTTTTGGACAGGGCGAAGCTTTCTTT. Amino acid sequence: CASSFGQGEAFF.

This clonotype was recorded many times. The rearrangement joins TRBV7-2 to TRBJ2-3; the D call may be TRBD1 or TRBD2 (6 bases each). Deletions cut 2 bases from V and 4 bases from J, with 10 bases between. The length of the CDR3 is 14 residues. The germline gives CDR1 SGHTA, CDR2 FQGNSA. CDR3 DNA sequence: TGTGCCAGCAGCTTACCGGGGGCCGCAGATACGCAGTATTTT. Amino acids: CASSLPGAADTQYF.

V and J are TRBV12-5 and TRBJ2-3; no firm D call. Germline-derived CDR1 and CDR2 are LGHNT and FRNRAP. This CDR3 spans 14 amino acids. Trimming removed 1 base at V and 6 bases at J, with 11 bases between. The CDR3 bases are TGTGCTAGTGGTTTGGATACCGGACCTGATACGCAGTATTTT. Amino acids: CASGLDTGPDTQYF.

V usage is TRBV7-2 and J usage is TRBJ1-1; D is undetermined. This CDR3 region has 12 residues. The V gene lost 5 bases and the J gene lost 8 bases, with 12 bases spanning the gap. Germline V gene data show CDR1 as SGHTA and CDR2 as FQGNSA. The CDR3, as DNA: TGTGCCAGCAGCCCACCGGGGTTCGAAGCTTTCTTT. Translation gives CASSPPGFEAFF.

Only a few counts were recorded for this clonotype. The chain employs TRBV2 and TRBJ2-5, with 11 bases lining up with TRBD2. With 6 bases clipped from V and 1 base from J, the junction kept 7 bases outside the gene matches. This CDR3 is 16 amino acids long. In germline, CDR1 is SNHLY, CDR2 FYNNEI. CDR3 nucleotides: TGTGCCAGCAGAGCTTTAGCGGGGGGGGTCCAAGAGACCCAGTACTTC. Its translation: CASRALAGGVQETQYF.

At least ten counts were recorded for this clonotype. The DNA of the CDR3 is TGCGCCAGCAGCCCCCGACAGGGTCTGTACACCGGGGAGCTGTTTTTT. Its translation is CASSPRQGLYTGELFF. The J gene is TRBJ2-2, the V gene TRBV5-1; 7 bases fit TRBD1. V lost 4 bases to trimming and J lost 3 bases; unmatched junction nucleotides: 9. The germline V gene encodes CDR1 SGHRS and CDR2 YFSETQ. The CDR3 totals 16 residues. Based on the CDR3 plus reference TRBV5-1 and TRBJ2-2, the full variable domain is KAGVTQTPRYLIKTRGQQVTLSCSPISGHRSVSWYQQTPGQGLQFLFEYFSETQRNKGNFPGRFSGRQFSNSRSEMNVSTLELGDSALYLCASSPRQGLYTGELFFGEGSRLTVL.

This clonotype showed up many times. V is TRBV5-1 and J is TRBJ2-5, with 11 bases identical to TRBD1. Germline CDR1 reads SGHRS; CDR2 reads YFSETQ. The J segment lost 4 bases and the V segment lost 3 bases, leaving 5 bases of the junction unmatched. The CDR3 is 15 residues long. CDR3: CASSSQGQGVETQYF. DNA of the CDR3: TGCGCCAGCAGCTCCCAGGGACAGGGGGTAGAGACCCAGTACTTC.

This clonotype has a count of ten or more. The chain uses TRBV6-5 and TRBJ2-7; the match to TRBD1 covers 10 bases. The CDR3 has 15 residues. Germline CDR1 reads MNHEY; CDR2 reads SVGAGI. Losses at the gene ends were 0 bases for V and 3 bases for J; bases not matched to a gene: 2. The CDR3 loop reads CASSYSGTGDYEQYF. The DNA for the CDR3 is TGTGCCAGCAGTTACTCTGGGACAGGGGACTACGAGCAGTACTTC.

The genes are TRBV9 and TRBJ1-5; no definite D call. The CDR3 runs 15 residues. CDR1 SGDLS and CDR2 YYNGEE come from the germline V gene. V lost 1 base and J lost 7, with 15 bases in between. CDR3 region: CASSVSSDIGQPQHF. The CDR3 bases are TGTGCCAGCAGCGTAAGCAGCGACATCGGGCAGCCCCAGCATTTT.

V usage is TRBV18 and J usage is TRBJ2-1, with unresolved D. Germline CDR1 and CDR2: KGHSH and LQKENI. V gave up 3 bases and J gave up 0 bases, with 12 bases separating them. The CDR3 sequence is 16 residues long. The CDR3 reads CASSPQGPSSYNEQFF. The CDR3 region has the DNA TGTGCCAGCTCACCTCAAGGACCGAGCTCCTACAATGAGCAGTTCTTC.

This clonotype appeared a few times. This sequence joins TRBV4-1 and TRBJ2-1; no clear D. CDR1 is MGHRA and CDR2 is YSYEKL in the germline V gene. The CDR3 consists of 17 residues. V gave up 0 bases and J gave up 4 bases, with 16 bases separating them. The CDR3 DNA is TGCGCCAGCAGCCAAGATAGAACAACCCTAACGTACAATGAGCAGTTCTTC. This codes for CASSQDRTTLTYNEQFF.

This clonotype has just a few counts. This chain joins TRBV29-1 and TRBJ1-1; D ambiguous. CDR3 length: 13 amino acids. Per the germline V gene, CDR1 is SQVTM and CDR2 is ANQGSEA. V dropped 8 bases and J dropped 5 bases, with 18 bases sitting between them. CDR3 residues: CSLERTRGTEAFF. The CDR3 DNA follows: TGCAGCCTCGAGAGGACTCGAGGGACTGAAGCTTTCTTT.

The genes are TRBV20-1 and TRBJ2-1, with D possibly TRBD2 on 5 matching bases. V gave up 0 bases and J gave up 0 bases, with 15 bases separating them. Germline CDR1 reads DFQATT; CDR2 reads SNEGSKA (reference sequence). The CDR3 sequence is 17 residues long. The CDR3 here is CSARDVSGLSSYNEQFF. CDR3 nucleotide sequence: TGCAGTGCTAGAGATGTAAGCGGCCTTAGCTCCTACAATGAGCAGTTCTTC.

J is TRBJ2-3 and V is TRBV29-1; D ambiguous. The germline V and J ends were trimmed by 4 bases and 1 base, with 9 bases remaining between them. CDR3 length: 13 residues. Germline-derived CDR1 and CDR2 are SQVTM and ANQGSEA. The CDR3 nucleotides read TGCAGCGTTGGTAGGATCGGCACAGATACGCAGTATTTT. Encoded protein: CSVGRIGTDTQYF.

This clonotype was seen a handful of times. The chain carries TRBV12-3 or TRBV12-4 and TRBJ2-1, with TRBD1 matching over 11 bases. There are 12 residues in the CDR3. J was trimmed by 10 bases and V by 6 bases; bases with no gene match: 2. The chain's CDR3 is CASSRTGGEQFF. The CDR3 nucleotides are TGTGCCAGCAGCCGGACAGGGGGCGAGCAGTTCTTC.

Only a few counts were recorded for this clonotype. V gene TRBV5-4 combines with J gene TRBJ2-3; D call uncertain. The germline V gene has CDR1 SGHNT and CDR2 YYREEE (reference sequence). The length of the CDR3 is 14 residues. V dropped 1 base and J dropped 0 bases, with 6 bases sitting between them. The CDR3 sequence: CASSLIASTDTQYF. The CDR3 DNA follows: TGTGCCAGCAGCTTGATAGCAAGCACAGATACGCAGTATTTT.

CDR3 nucleotide sequence: TGTGCCAGCCGAGGAGGGGGAGCAGCCGTAGTTCGTGGCTACACCTTC. Its translation is CASRGGGAAVVRGYTF. The rearrangement joins TRBV27 to TRBJ1-2; perhaps TRBD1 as D (6 bases). The CDR3 has 16 residues. Germline-derived CDR1 and CDR2 are MNHEY and SMNVEV (reference sequence). Trimming left V 8 bases short and J 7 bases short, with 26 bases between.

This clonotype has at least ten counts. V gene TRBV5-1 combines with J gene TRBJ1-2, with TRBD1 as a possible D gene (6 bases). Germline assignment: CDR1 SGHRS and CDR2 YFSETQ. The V and J ends lost 2 bases and 3 bases respectively, with 11 bases between them. This CDR3 is built from 14 residues. In DNA, the CDR3 is TGCGCCAGCAGCTTAGAACAGGGTTACTATGGCTACACCTTC. It codes for CASSLEQGYYGYTF. Drawing the rest from reference TRBV5-1 and TRBJ1-2, the complete variable domain is KAGVTQTPRYLIKTRGQQVTLSCSPISGHRSVSWYQQTPGQGLQFLFEYFSETQRNKGNFPGRFSGRQFSNSRSEMNVSTLELGDSALYLCASSLEQGYYGYTFGSGTRLTVV.

This clonotype was seen many times. This chain connects TRBV5-1 to TRBJ1-4; maybe TRBD1 (5 bases). From germline, CDR1 is SGHRS and CDR2 YFSETQ. V dropped 0 bases and J dropped 9 bases, with 12 bases sitting between them. This CDR3 comprises 14 residues. CDR3 protein: CASSLEGVGKKLFF. In DNA form, the CDR3 reads TGCGCCAGCAGCTTGGAAGGGGTTGGGAAAAAACTGTTTTTT.

This clonotype was seen many times. V is TRBV10-3 and J is TRBJ2-1; D is ambiguous. This CDR3 is 11 amino acids long. V lost 4 bases to trimming and J lost 8 bases, with 6 bases between them. In germline, CDR1 is ENHRY, CDR2 SYGVKD. Written as DNA, the CDR3 is TGTGCCATCAGTGCGAGCTATGAGCAGTTCTTC. Residues: CAISASYEQFF.

There are a few counts of this clonotype. The CDR3 loop is CASSLPGQGYQETQYF. In nucleotides, the CDR3 is TGTGCCAGCAGTTTACCGGGACAGGGTTACCAAGAGACCCAGTACTTC. The V and J genes are TRBV5-6 and TRBJ2-5, with 9 bases lining up with TRBD1. Germline values: CDR1 SGHDT, CDR2 YYEEEE. The junction had 8 bases not matched to a gene; V was cut back by 5 bases and J by 0 bases. The CDR3 covers 16 residues.